These 27 T cell receptor beta chains share one sample of origin, sequenced in a study of T cell changes during pregnancy in multiple sclerosis. Libraries were prepared by immunoSEQ multiplex PCR; TCRdb keeps only in-frame clonotypes and omits some of them. The sample holds some 70,000 clones; around 92% are singletons and the top ten take under 3%. The source material was peripheral blood, sampled in the first trimester of pregnancy. The source is a female donor with multiple sclerosis, enrolled in a pregnancy study.

The CDR3 loop is CASSNHLDGLNTEAFF. Here the CDR3 DNA reads TGTGCCAGCAGTAATCACCTCGACGGGTTGAACACTGAAGCTTTCTTT. This chain connects TRBV27 to TRBJ1-1; D call uncertain. The length of the CDR3 is 16 residues. Germline V gives CDR1 MNHEY, CDR2 SMNVEV (reference sequence). Trimming removed 5 bases at V and 0 bases at J, with 16 bases between.

The genes are TRBV11-2 and TRBJ1-1; 8 bases map to TRBD1. The CDR3 covers 16 residues. The J segment lost 0 bases and the V segment lost 4 bases, leaving 7 bases of the junction unmatched. CDR1 is SGHAT, CDR2 FQNNGV, per germline. The chain's CDR3 is CASSSAYRGMNTEAFF. CDR3 bases: TGTGCCAGCAGCTCGGCTTACAGGGGGATGAACACTGAAGCTTTCTTT.

This chain joins TRBV5-1 and TRBJ2-7; 8 bases line up with TRBD1. The CDR3 sequence is 15 residues long. CDR1 is SGHRS, CDR2 YFSETQ, per germline. Trimming removed 0 bases from V and 2 bases from J; junction bases left unmatched: 4. This chain's CDR3 is CASSLVTGVAYEQYF. DNA of the CDR3: TGCGCCAGCAGCTTGGTGACAGGGGTGGCCTACGAGCAGTACTTC.

V gene TRBV29-1 combines with J gene TRBJ1-2; no clear D. Germline V gene lookup returns CDR1 SQVTM and CDR2 ANQGSEA. Trimming pared 1 base from V and 4 bases from J, leaving 7 bases between. The CDR3 contains 12 residues. The CDR3 DNA is TGCAGCGTTGAAGGACACACCTATGGCTACACCTTC. As protein: CSVEGHTYGYTF.

The CDR3 DNA sequence: TGTGCCAGTAGTTTTCAGGGCGCGGAGCCCCAGCATTTT. Translation: CASSFQGAEPQHF. The chain recombines TRBV19 with TRBJ1-5, with a weak D call TRBD1 (5 bases). The germline V gene has CDR1 LNHDA and CDR2 SQIVND (reference sequence). Trimming took off 5 bases at V and 8 bases at J, with 13 bases between the two ends. The length of the CDR3 is 13 residues.

The genes are TRBV2 and TRBJ1-1, with a weak D call TRBD1 (6 bases). The CDR3 totals 15 residues. V lost 4 bases and J 1 base, leaving 13 bases between the germline ends. CDR1 SNHLY and CDR2 FYNNEI come from the germline V gene. The CDR3 reads CASSADRRANTEAFF. The DNA for the CDR3 is TGTGCCAGCAGTGCTGACAGGCGGGCGAACACTGAAGCTTTCTTT.

V usage is TRBV10-3 and J usage is TRBJ2-1, with TRBD2 matching 9 bases. The junction had 4 bases not matched to a gene; V was cut back by 6 bases and J by 7 bases. The germline gives CDR1 ENHRY, CDR2 SYGVKD. This CDR3 region has 13 residues. For the CDR3, the DNA is TGTGCCATCAGCTTGGGACTAGCAAATGAGCAGTTCTTC. Translation gives CAISLGLANEQFF.

V gene TRBV5-1 combines with J gene TRBJ1-1; the match to TRBD1 covers 7 bases. Germline V lookup: CDR1 SGHRS, CDR2 YFSETQ. V lost 0 bases and J lost 4; bases outside the gene matches: 6. The CDR3 totals 15 residues. CDR3 residues: CASSLGDRLGTEAFF. As DNA, the CDR3 is TGCGCCAGCAGCTTGGGGGACAGATTGGGCACTGAAGCTTTCTTT.

There are a few counts of this clone. The chain combines TRBV27 with TRBJ1-2; D possibly corresponds to TRBD1 (5 bases). The CDR3 loop spans 15 amino acids. Deletions cut 2 bases from V and 5 bases from J, with 15 bases between. Germline assignment: CDR1 MNHEY and CDR2 SMNVEV (reference sequence). The CDR3 is CASSLTGGGLYGYTF. The CDR3 DNA reads as TGTGCCAGCAGTTTAACCGGGGGGGGTTTATATGGCTACACCTTC.

V usage is TRBV18 and J usage is TRBJ1-2; D may be TRBD1 (5 bases). This CDR3 is 18 amino acids long. Trimming took 2 bases from V and 4 from J, leaving 23 bases between them. The germline V gene has CDR1 KGHSH and CDR2 LQKENI. The CDR3 DNA is TGTGCCAGCTCACCAGGGAAGTACAATGGGGCCACGGGCTATGGCTACACCTTC. This codes for CASSPGKYNGATGYGYTF.

The chain uses TRBV29-1 and TRBJ2-2, with D perhaps matching TRBD2 (7 bases). Germline V gene sequence: CDR1 SQVTM, CDR2 ANQGSEA. CDR3 length equals 12 residues. Trimming cost V 5 bases and J 6 bases, with 10 bases left between them. The CDR3 region has the DNA TGCAGCGTTTACGGGGGGCCCGGGGAGCTGTTTTTT. Translated: CSVYGGPGELFF.

The chain combines TRBV9 with TRBJ2-1; D uncertain. This CDR3 has 15 amino acids. CDR1 and CDR2 from the germline V gene are SGDLS and YYNGEE. Between the trimmed V and J ends, which lost 0 bases and 7 bases, there was a span of 14 bases. In DNA form, the CDR3 reads TGTGCCAGCAGCGTAGGAATAGCCTTAGTGAATGAGCAGTTCTTC. It encodes CASSVGIALVNEQFF.

The V and J genes are TRBV6-5 and TRBJ2-1; 7 bases map to TRBD2. The V segment lost 4 bases and the J segment 8 bases; nucleotides outside the gene matches: 8. Germline values: CDR1 MNHEY, CDR2 SVGAGI. This CDR3 is built from 14 residues. In DNA, the CDR3 is TGTGCCAGCAGTTTGGGGCGGGAGTATTATGAGCAGTTCTTC. Residues: CASSLGREYYEQFF.

This clone was counted once. CDR3 region: CASSVGASEADTQYF. The CDR3 region has the DNA TGTGCCAGCAGCGTAGGGGCTAGCGAGGCAGATACGCAGTATTTT. The chain recombines TRBV9 with TRBJ2-3, with D possibly TRBD2 on 6 matching bases. The CDR3 totals 15 residues. Germline CDR1 is SGDLS and CDR2 is YYNGEE. Trimming removed 0 bases at V and 4 bases at J, with 12 bases between. The full variable domain, completed using reference TRBV9 and TRBJ2-3, is DSGVTQTPKHLITATGQRVTLRCSPRSGDLSVYWYQQSLDQGLQFLIQYYNGEERAKGNILERFSAQQFPDLHSELNLSSLELGDSALYFCASSVGASEADTQYFGPGTRLTVL.

The chain links TRBV9 to TRBJ2-7; D is possibly TRBD1 (5 bases). Trimming took off 7 bases at V and 5 bases at J, with 16 bases between the two ends. Germline assignment: CDR1 SGDLS and CDR2 YYNGEE. The CDR3 loop spans 13 amino acids. The DNA for the CDR3 is TGTGCCAGCTCACAGGCGGTTCAGGACGAGCAGTACTTC. Translated: CASSQAVQDEQYF. Looking up the rest from reference TRBV9 and TRBJ2-7 gives the full variable domain: DSGVTQTPKHLITATGQRVTLRCSPRSGDLSVYWYQQSLDQGLQFLIQYYNGEERAKGNILERFSAQQFPDLHSELNLSSLELGDSALYFCASSQAVQDEQYFGPGTRLTVT.

Concerning this clone itself: Other DNA sequences in this sample translate to the same CDR3. The chain combines TRBV6-5 with TRBJ2-3; 10 positions match TRBD2. The CDR3 loop spans 14 amino acids. Germline V lookup: CDR1 MNHEY, CDR2 SVGAGI. J lost 3 bases, V lost 4 bases, and 1 base had no gene match. The CDR3 DNA sequence: TGTGCCAGCAGTTCTAGCGGGAGTACAGATACGCAGTATTTT. Its translation: CASSSSGSTDTQYF.

V is TRBV5-1 and J is TRBJ2-2, with TRBD1 matching over 9 bases. Trimming cost V 3 bases and J 4 bases; bases outside gene matches: 4. Germline loops: CDR1 SGHRS, CDR2 YFSETQ. This CDR3 has 15 residues. As DNA, the CDR3 is TGCGCCAGCAGCTCCGGGACAGGGTTCACCGGGGAGCTGTTTTTT. Protein product: CASSSGTGFTGELFF.

Comment on this clone: The sample carries other DNA sequences with the same CDR3. The rearrangement uses TRBV29-1 and TRBJ2-1, with TRBD2 matching 8 bases. The CDR3 runs to 13 residues. CDR1 and CDR2 from the germline V gene are SQVTM and ANQGSEA. Trimming at V came to 4 bases and at J to 9 bases, leaving 8 bases not matched to a gene. The CDR3 bases are TGCAGCGTTGTGCCGGGAGGGCGTGGTGAGCAGTTCTTC. Its protein is CSVVPGGRGEQFF.

The chain carries TRBV5-6 and TRBJ1-3, with D maybe TRBD1 (6 bases). This CDR3 has 15 amino acids. The V end lost 4 bases, the J end lost 4 bases, and 15 bases lay between the germline ends. Germline V lookup: CDR1 SGHDT, CDR2 YYEEEE. The CDR3 spells CASSPGRGKGNTIYF. CDR3 nucleotides: TGTGCCAGCAGCCCCGGCAGGGGCAAAGGAAACACCATATATTTT. The whole variable domain, remainder taken from reference TRBV5-6 and TRBJ1-3, is DAGVTQSPTHLIKTRGQQVTLRCSPKSGHDTVSWYQQALGQGPQFIFQYYEEEERQRGNFPDRFSGHQFPNYSSELNVNALLLGDSALYLCASSPGRGKGNTIYFGEGSWLTVV.

The chain carries TRBV25-1 and TRBJ2-1; weak D call: TRBD2 (5 bases). CDR1 and CDR2 from the germline V gene are MGHDK and SYGVNS. CDR3 size: 12 residues. V lost 7 bases and J lost 5, with 9 bases in between. CDR3 protein: CASTQRDNEQFF. For the CDR3, the DNA is TGTGCCAGCACCCAGAGGGACAATGAGCAGTTCTTC.

This clone was seen a single time. The genes are TRBV15 and TRBJ2-7; 11 positions match TRBD1. Germline values: CDR1 LNHNV, CDR2 YYDKDF (reference sequence). This CDR3 comprises 15 residues. V was clipped by 1 base and J by 4 bases; unmatched bases: 3. CDR3 sequence: CATSRAGQGVYEQYF. The CDR3 nucleotides are TGTGCCACCAGCAGAGCGGGACAGGGGGTATACGAGCAGTACTTC.

This clone appeared once. The chain has TRBV5-1 and TRBJ2-3; 14 bases are shared with TRBD2. V gave up 4 bases and J gave up 2 bases; unmatched junction bases: 9. Per germline, CDR1 SGHRS and CDR2 YFSETQ. This CDR3 has 18 amino acids. CDR3 residues: CASSLGRGLAGDTDTQYF. For the CDR3, the DNA is TGCGCCAGCAGCCTCGGTCGGGGACTAGCGGGGGACACAGATACGCAGTATTTT.

The chain links TRBV6-6 to TRBJ2-7, with D tentatively TRBD1 (6 bases). Germline values: CDR1 MNHNY, CDR2 SVGAGI (reference sequence). This CDR3 contains 16 residues. V dropped 4 bases and J dropped 0 bases, with 16 bases sitting between them. CDR3 in amino acids: CASSSLGHATSYEQYF. For the CDR3, the DNA is TGTGCCAGCAGTTCCCTGGGACATGCCACCTCCTACGAGCAGTACTTC.

The rearrangement links TRBV7-2 to TRBJ2-7; 11 bases line up with TRBD2. This CDR3 is 16 amino acids long. The J segment lost 0 bases and the V segment lost 5 bases, leaving 6 bases of the junction unmatched. Germline lookup yields CDR1 SGHTA and CDR2 FQGNSA. Here the CDR3 DNA reads TGTGCCAGCAGCCCTAGCGGGAGGCCCAGCTCCTACGAGCAGTACTTC. This gives the protein CASSPSGRPSSYEQYF.

The chain has TRBV5-1 and TRBJ1-4; TRBD1 aligns across 7 bases. CDR1 is SGHRS, CDR2 YFSETQ, per germline. After removal of 5 bases from V and 8 bases from J, the junction contained 6 bases not matched to a gene. The CDR3 covers 13 residues. The CDR3 loop is CASSNGGQEKLFF. CDR3 sequence (DNA): TGCGCCAGCAGTAATGGGGGACAGGAAAAACTGTTTTTT.

The chain links TRBV5-4 to TRBJ1-3; tentatively, D is TRBD1 (6 bases). The CDR3 totals 15 residues. Germline V gene sequence: CDR1 SGHNT, CDR2 YYREEE (reference sequence). The V gene lost 0 bases and the J gene lost 4 bases, with 11 bases spanning the gap. CDR3 sequence reads: CASSLERGYGNTIYF. The DNA for the CDR3 is TGTGCCAGCAGCTTGGAGAGGGGGTACGGAAACACCATATATTTT.

The chain has TRBV5-4 and TRBJ1-1, with TRBD1 matching 9 bases. The V gene end was trimmed by 4 bases and the J gene end by 5 bases; junction bases not matched to a gene: 6. There are 14 residues in the CDR3. Germline V gene sequence: CDR1 SGHNT, CDR2 YYREEE (reference sequence). CDR3 loop: CASSRQGVDTEAFF. Here the CDR3 DNA reads TGTGCCAGCAGCCGACAGGGGGTTGATACTGAAGCTTTCTTT.